The clone carrying this T cell receptor beta chain was counted many times. Antigen specificity is unknown. The sample belongs to a study of spatial heterogeneity in lung cancer. Study-wide results and limits: The study found ubiquitous expanded tumor TCRs in blood more at resection than follow-up.

Each CDR3 protein gets one entry after TCRdb re-called the 5' RACE reads with MiXCR. The sample lists some 30,000 distinct CDR3 sequences; 10% were seen once. Time point reported: blood at routine non-recurrence follow-up after resection. Whole RNA was taken from tumor, nontumor lung or frozen PBMC; it was then sequenced unsorted. Trimming removed 0 bases from V and 5 bases from J; junction bases left unmatched: 14. The CDR3 is made up of 19 amino acids. The germline V gene has CDR1 KGHDR and CDR2 SFDVKD. This chain links TRBV24-1 with TRBJ2-2; 7 bases align to TRBD2. This sequence was found in a female donor with early-stage non-small cell lung cancer. The specimen comprised PBMCs, sampled at follow-up. DNA for the CDR3: TGTGCCACCAGTGATTTGCAAGGGCGAGCGGGGCCCGATACCGGGGAGCTGTTTTTT. Translation: CATSDLQGRAGPDTGELFF.